This passage covers 15 T cell receptor beta chains from one sample sequenced in a study of CD8 T cells in Susac syndrome. With random hexamers, 0.5 to 1 ug RNA was reverse transcribed. Using its own MiXCR run on the immunoSEQ multiplex PCR reads, TCRdb lists one record per CDR3 protein. The sample lists roughly 200,000 distinct CDR3 sequences, approximately 95% occurring once. Material: CD4+ T cells from PBMCs. These receptors came from a human donor with multiple sclerosis.

This clonotype was seen a single time. This chain connects TRBV20-1 to TRBJ2-3; D perhaps matches TRBD2 (6 bases). From germline, CDR1 is DFQATT and CDR2 SNEGSKA (reference sequence). This CDR3 has 17 residues. V was trimmed by 1 base and J by 0 bases, leaving 17 bases between them. Here the CDR3 reads CSARGLASSTSTDTQYF. DNA of the CDR3: TGCAGTGCTAGAGGCCTAGCGAGTTCAACTAGCACAGATACGCAGTATTTT.

This clonotype was observed a handful of times. This sequence joins TRBV2 and TRBJ1-2; the D is unclear. The CDR3 runs to 11 residues. Trimming stripped 4 bases from V and 4 bases from J, with 4 bases between. From germline, CDR1 is SNHLY and CDR2 FYNNEI. CDR3 residues: CASSVGYGYTF. As DNA, the CDR3 is TGTGCCAGCAGTGTGGGCTATGGCTACACCTTC. Full variable domain (outside the CDR3, taken from reference TRBV2 and TRBJ1-2): EPEVTQTPSHQVTQMGQEVILRCVPISNHLYFYWYRQILGQKVEFLVSFYNNEISEKSEIFDDQFSVERPDGSNFTLKIRSTKLEDSAMYFCASSVGYGYTFGSGTRLTVV.

The chain recombines TRBV6-1 with TRBJ1-4; no clear D gene. This CDR3 has 13 residues. The V gene's germline CDR1 is MNHNS and CDR2 SASEGT. V was shortened by 7 bases and J by 5 bases, with 11 bases between the two germline ends. DNA of the CDR3: TGTGCCAGCAATATAGACGGAAATGAAAAACTGTTTTTT. Its protein product is CASNIDGNEKLFF.

The chain links TRBV30 to TRBJ2-3; 7 bases map to TRBD1. V lost 4 bases and J lost 1; bases outside the gene matches: 5. The germline V gene has CDR1 GTSNPN and CDR2 SVGIG (reference sequence). The CDR3 is 14 amino acids. The CDR3 is CAWTPGTGTDTQYF. The CDR3 DNA reads TGTGCCTGGACTCCCGGGACAGGCACAGATACGCAGTATTTT.

V usage is TRBV12-3 or TRBV12-4 and J usage is TRBJ1-5; TRBD1 agrees at 8 bases. With 6 bases clipped from V and 7 bases from J, the junction kept 8 bases outside the gene matches. The CDR3 is made up of 14 amino acids. The CDR3 sequence: CASSVTGVEQPQHF. CDR3 bases: TGTGCCAGCAGCGTGACAGGGGTTGAGCAGCCCCAGCATTTT.

This clonotype has just one count. J is TRBJ2-7 and V is TRBV6-5; possibly TRBD1 or TRBD2 for D (5 bases each). Germline assignment: CDR1 MNHEY and CDR2 SVGAGI. The V and J ends lost 2 bases and 5 bases respectively, with 10 bases between them. The CDR3 consists of 13 residues. DNA of the CDR3: TGTGCCAGCAGTTACCGTGGGGGAGACGAGCAGTACTTC. This codes for CASSYRGGDEQYF.

The CDR3 bases are TGCAGTGCTGAGCTTCCGGGACAGCGGTTTGAGCAGTTCTTC. Amino acids: CSAELPGQRFEQFF. This sequence joins TRBV20-1 and TRBJ2-1; TRBD1 matches 7 bases. Germline V CDR1 and CDR2: DFQATT, SNEGSKA (reference sequence). The CDR3 is 14 residues long. The V and J ends lost 5 bases and 9 bases, in that order; junction bases with no gene match: 13.

The chain carries TRBV30 and TRBJ1-5; maybe TRBD1 (5 bases). Looked up from germline, CDR1 is GTSNPN and CDR2 is SVGIG (reference sequence). CDR3 length: 15 residues. Trimming took off 0 bases at V and 6 bases at J, with 15 bases between the two ends. CDR3 amino acids: CAWSVGNGGFQPQHF. The CDR3 DNA reads as TGTGCCTGGAGTGTAGGGAACGGGGGGTTTCAGCCCCAGCATTTT.

The genes are TRBV20-1 and TRBJ1-2; 9 positions match TRBD1. CDR1 and CDR2 from the germline V gene are DFQATT and SNEGSKA (reference sequence). After removal of 6 bases from V and 3 bases from J, the junction contained 8 bases not matched to a gene. The CDR3 contains 14 residues. CDR3 coding DNA: TGCAGTGCCCTCCCCCGGGACAGGGACTATGGCTACACCTTC. This translates into CSALPRDRDYGYTF.

The chain carries TRBV5-1 and TRBJ2-7; D remains ambiguous. V lost 4 bases and J 5 bases, leaving 19 bases between the germline ends. In germline, CDR1 is SGHRS, CDR2 YFSETQ. The CDR3 loop spans 15 amino acids. The CDR3 nucleotides are TGCGCCAGCAGCCTTGCTGGGGATCCCCTTGACGAGCAGTACGTC. This codes for CASSLAGDPLDEQYV.

The chain carries TRBV7-2 and TRBJ1-6; TRBD1 is a possible D gene (6 bases). Between the trimmed V and J ends, which lost 0 bases and 4 bases, there was a span of 10 bases. CDR3 size: 16 residues. Germline V lookup: CDR1 SGHTA, CDR2 FQGNSA. The chain's CDR3 is CASSLAGAGYNSPLHF. The CDR3 DNA follows: TGTGCCAGCAGCTTAGCGGGGGCTGGGTATAATTCACCCCTCCACTTT. The whole variable domain, filled in from reference TRBV7-2 and TRBJ1-6, reads GAGVSQSPSNKVTEKGKDVELRCDPISGHTALYWYRQSLGQGLEFLIYFQGNSAPDKSGLPSDRFSAERTGGSVSTLTIQRTQQEDSAVYLCASSLAGAGYNSPLHFGNGTRLTVT.

V usage is TRBV30 and J usage is TRBJ1-5; no clear D gene. This CDR3 has 13 amino acids. Germline CDR1 is GTSNPN and CDR2 is SVGIG (reference sequence). Trimming stripped 8 bases from V and 6 bases from J, with 17 bases between. The CDR3 nucleotides read TGTGCCCTCCAAGAGGAGGGAGGTCAGCCCCAGCATTTT. Its protein product is CALQEEGGQPQHF.

The J gene is TRBJ2-1, the V gene TRBV9; no firm D call. Germline CDR1 reads SGDLS; CDR2 reads YYNGEE. The CDR3 is 14 residues long. Trimming took off 0 bases at V and 4 bases at J, with 8 bases between the two ends. The CDR3 protein is CASSVEGTYNEQFF. The CDR3 coding sequence is TGTGCCAGCAGCGTAGAGGGTACGTACAATGAGCAGTTCTTC. Based on the CDR3 plus reference TRBV9 and TRBJ2-1, the full variable domain is DSGVTQTPKHLITATGQRVTLRCSPRSGDLSVYWYQQSLDQGLQFLIQYYNGEERAKGNILERFSAQQFPDLHSELNLSSLELGDSALYFCASSVEGTYNEQFFGPGTRLTVL.

The chain combines TRBV10-3 with TRBJ1-4; maybe TRBD1 (5 bases). The CDR3 sequence is 13 residues long. Between the trimmed V and J ends, which lost 11 bases and 2 bases, there was a span of 12 bases. CDR1 ENHRY and CDR2 SYGVKD come from the germline V gene. As DNA, the CDR3 is TGTGCCGTCCGTGGGGGGACTAATGAAAAACTGTTTTTT. As protein: CAVRGGTNEKLFF.

The chain combines TRBV25-1 with TRBJ1-2; D is possibly TRBD1 (5 bases). CDR1 is MGHDK, CDR2 SYGVNS, per germline. V shed 5 bases and J shed 4 bases, with 14 bases lying between them. There are 14 residues in the CDR3. The CDR3: CASSMGTAVYGYTF. The CDR3 nucleotides are TGTGCCAGCAGTATGGGGACGGCTGTCTATGGCTACACCTTC.